This T cell receptor (beta chain) was sequenced during a study of T cell repertoires in cytomegalovirus infection. This CDR3 region has 15 residues. V was pared by 4 bases and J by 3 bases, with 6 bases of the junction left unmatched. Germline assignment: CDR1 LGHDT and CDR2 YNNKEL (reference sequence). General observations from the study: CMV carriers having the relevant HLA were flagged by cumulative public TCR beta family frequency. CMV-specific HLA-C-restricted TCR beta clonotypes dominated the ex vivo response.

For this clonotype: Its antigen is still unknown.

In TCRdb, the reads were re-called with MiXCR into one record per CDR3 protein. The sample gives tens of thousands of distinct CDR3 sequences, 20% to 25% of which show up once; approximately 17% is in the top ten. The clonotype was recovered from a human donor in good health (CMV status not recorded). Some clones in this sample may be carry-over from other donors' samples. The J gene is TRBJ2-7, the V gene TRBV3-1; 10 bases map to TRBD2. Sequenced: PBMCs, sequenced either directly or after in vitro stimulation (not recorded which). The CDR3, as DNA: TGTGCCAGCAGCCCAGGACTAGCGGAGAACTACGAGCAGTACTTC. It specifies CASSPGLAENYEQYF.